This TCR beta chain was observed in a study of T cell repertoires in cytomegalovirus infection. On the study more broadly: Carrying CMV and the relevant HLA type showed in public TCR beta signatures. Study results and limitations: Public TCR beta family frequency separated CMV-and-HLA carriers, including in an independent cohort. HLA-C-restricted, CMV-specific TCR beta clonotypes were dominant ex vivo.

Looked up from germline, CDR1 is MNHEY and CDR2 is SVGEGT. The V gene lost 8 bases and the J gene lost 1 base, with 27 bases spanning the gap. There are 19 residues in the CDR3. A single record per CDR3 protein comes from TCRdb applying MiXCR to the reads. The sample has 300,000 or so distinct CDR3 sequences; roughly 23% are singletons. There are a few counts of this clonotype. Its antigen remains unidentified. The TCR sequence derives from a human donor in good health (CMV status not recorded). Some clones in this sample may be carry-over from other donors' samples. The sample taken for sequencing was PBMCs. J is TRBJ1-5 and V is TRBV6-2 or TRBV6-3; D is possibly TRBD1 (5 bases). CDR3 region: CASRQGGSARAASNQPQHF. In DNA form, the CDR3 reads TGTGCCAGCCGCCAGGGAGGAAGCGCGAGGGCAGCCAGCAATCAGCCCCAGCATTTT.